A single sample gave rise to the 22 T cell receptor beta chains below, sequenced in a study of blood T cell repertoires in COVID-19. The method was immunoSEQ multiplex PCR; TCRdb's version includes in-frame clones alone and lacks a portion of them. The data show 300,000 or so clones, around four fifths seen once. Source material: peripheral blood. These receptors all come from a woman in her forties or fifties with active or convalescent COVID-19.

This chain joins TRBV3-1 (or the pseudogene TRBV3-2) and TRBJ1-1; D unresolved. V was trimmed by 4 bases and J by 1 base, leaving 13 bases between them. Germline V gene sequence: CDR1 LGHDT, CDR2 YNNKEL (reference sequence). This CDR3 spans 15 amino acids. The CDR3 DNA sequence: TGTGCCAGCAGCCCAAAGTTCTCCAGGAACACTGAAGCTTTCTTT. Translated: CASSPKFSRNTEAFF.

A few counts support this clone. The chain couples TRBV13 to TRBJ2-3, with D perhaps matching TRBD2 (5 bases). Trimming took 3 bases from V and 1 from J, leaving 11 bases between them. There are 15 residues in the CDR3. Looked up from germline, CDR1 is PRHDT and CDR2 is FYEKMQ (reference sequence). Written as DNA, the CDR3 is TGTGCCAGCAGCTTCTCGGAGGCGGGCACAGATACGCAGTATTTT. This codes for CASSFSEAGTDTQYF. The whole variable domain, filled in from reference TRBV13 and TRBJ2-3, reads AAGVIQSPRHLIKEKRETATLKCYPIPRHDTVYWYQQGPGQDPQFLISFYEKMQSDKGSIPDRFSAQQFSDYHSELNMSSLELGDSALYFCASSFSEAGTDTQYFGPGTRLTVL.

DNA of the CDR3: TGTGCCAGCAGTTTTTACCAGGGGGAGCCCTACGAGCAGTACTTC. Translated, it gives CASSFYQGEPYEQYF. The chain is built from TRBV27 and TRBJ2-7, with 7 bases aligning to TRBD1. With V trimmed by 3 bases and J by 2 bases, 7 bases remained unmatched. The CDR3 spans 15 residues. CDR1 MNHEY and CDR2 SMNVEV come from the germline V gene (reference sequence).

This chain connects TRBV27 to TRBJ2-7; the D gene is possibly TRBD1 (6 bases). The CDR3 is 15 amino acids. From germline, CDR1 is MNHEY and CDR2 SMNVEV (reference sequence). V was shortened by 3 bases and J by 3 bases, with 15 bases between the two germline ends. The CDR3 region has the DNA TGTGCCAGCAGTTTTGAGGCAGGGGCGAACTACGAGCAGTACTTC. Its translation is CASSFEAGANYEQYF.

The chain uses TRBV19 and TRBJ1-1, with D maybe TRBD1 (6 bases). Trimming cost V 9 bases and J 1 base, with 15 bases left between them. CDR1 and CDR2 from the germline V gene are LNHDA and SQIVND (reference sequence). CDR3 length: 14 amino acids. The CDR3 DNA reads as TGTGCCAGCGATCCAGGGGTGAGGAACACTGAAGCTTTCTTT. Translated: CASDPGVRNTEAFF.

J is TRBJ2-3 and V is TRBV14, with 12 bases aligning to TRBD2. This CDR3 is 16 amino acids long. J lost 8 bases, V lost 4 bases, and 10 bases had no gene match. The germline CDR1 and CDR2 sequences are SGHDN and FVKESK. CDR3 sequence: CASSLGLAGPTGTQYF. The CDR3 DNA follows: TGTGCCAGCAGCCTCGGACTAGCGGGACCCACGGGTACGCAGTATTTT.

V is TRBV6-5 and J is TRBJ1-4, with 10 bases fitting TRBD1. The CDR3 is made up of 13 amino acids. Trimming removed 6 bases from V and 6 bases from J; junction bases left unmatched: 1. Germline V gene data show CDR1 as MNHEY and CDR2 as SVGAGI. The CDR3 DNA reads TGTGCCAGCAGAGGGACAGGGGATGAAAAACTGTTTTTT. Translating gives CASRGTGDEKLFF.

The table lists this clone with a few counts. The CDR3 DNA follows: TGTGCCAGCAGCTTAGATTTTTGGGGGGTGGGCTATGGCTACACCTTC. Its protein is CASSLDFWGVGYGYTF. The chain recombines TRBV7-2 with TRBJ1-2, with a possible D match to TRBD1 (5 bases). CDR3 length: 16 amino acids. The V gene lost 1 base and the J gene lost 4 bases, with 16 bases spanning the gap. The germline V gene has CDR1 SGHTA and CDR2 FQGNSA.

The V call is TRBV6-5, the J call TRBJ1-4; 8 nucleotides line up with TRBD1. The V gene's germline CDR1 is MNHEY and CDR2 SVGAGI. This CDR3 has 14 residues. J gave up 1 base and V 6 bases, and 1 base lay outside the gene matches. Written as DNA, the CDR3 is TGTGCCAGCAGCAGGGGGCGAACTAATGAAAAACTGTTTTTT. Translated, it gives CASSRGRTNEKLFF.

J is TRBJ1-2 and V is TRBV7-9, with 10 bases lining up with TRBD1. The V gene's germline CDR1 is SEHNR and CDR2 FQNEAQ (reference sequence). This CDR3 is built from 15 residues. Trimming at V came to 4 bases and at J to 8 bases, leaving 10 bases not matched to a gene. CDR3 bases: TGTGCCAGCAGCTCGGATCTGGACAGGGGGAAAGGCTACACCTTC. Residues: CASSSDLDRGKGYTF.

The rearrangement links TRBV15 to TRBJ2-7; no reliable D call. CDR1 is LNHNV, CDR2 YYDKDF, per germline (reference sequence). This CDR3 has 15 amino acids. V shed 0 bases and J shed 2 bases, with 11 bases lying between them. The CDR3 region is CATSRDLGTAYEQYF. The CDR3 DNA is TGTGCCACCAGCAGAGATCTCGGAACAGCCTACGAGCAGTACTTC.

J is TRBJ2-3 and V is TRBV5-4, with 9 bases that match TRBD2. With 1 base clipped from V and 2 bases from J, the junction kept 5 bases outside the gene matches. The CDR3 spans 16 residues. Germline V gene data show CDR1 as SGHNT and CDR2 as YYREEE (reference sequence). The chain's CDR3 is CASSLSLAGNTDTQYF. The DNA for the CDR3 is TGTGCCAGCAGCTTGAGCCTAGCGGGGAACACAGATACGCAGTATTTT.

This clone was seen a single time. V is TRBV7-6 and J is TRBJ2-1; 14 nucleotides agree with TRBD2. V trimming: 5 bases; J trimming: 2 bases; junction bases outside the gene matches: 5. Germline CDR1 is SGHVS and CDR2 is FNYEAQ. This CDR3 is 17 amino acids long. CDR3 protein: CASSPTSGRGTYNEQFF. In nucleotides, the CDR3 is TGTGCCAGCAGCCCGACTAGCGGGAGGGGCACCTACAATGAGCAGTTCTTC.

The chain combines TRBV3-1 (or the pseudogene TRBV3-2) with TRBJ1-5, with 8 bases lining up with TRBD1. CDR1 is LGHDT and CDR2 is YNNKEL in the germline V gene (reference sequence). The CDR3 sequence is 17 residues long. With 2 bases clipped from V and 5 bases from J, the junction kept 11 bases outside the gene matches. The CDR3, as DNA: TGTGCCAGCAGCCAACAGAGACAGGGGAGAGCATATCAGCCCCAGCATTTT. Translating gives CASSQQRQGRAYQPQHF.

The chain carries TRBV14 and TRBJ2-1; a weak D match, TRBD2 (6 bases). The germline gives CDR1 SGHDN, CDR2 FVKESK. This CDR3 is 18 amino acids long. V was clipped by 4 bases and J by 4 bases, with 23 bases between them. CDR3 sequence reads: CASSLFKYGAGIYNEQFF. CDR3 DNA: TGTGCCAGCAGCCTCTTCAAATACGGGGCGGGGATTTACAATGAGCAGTTCTTC. Drawing the rest from reference TRBV14 and TRBJ2-1, the complete variable domain is EAGVTQFPSHSVIEKGQTVTLRCDPISGHDNLYWYRRVMGKEIKFLLHFVKESKQDESGMPNNRFLAERTGGTYSTLKVQPAELEDSGVYFCASSLFKYGAGIYNEQFFGPGTRLTVL.

The chain employs TRBV28 and TRBJ2-7; 11 positions match TRBD2. The CDR3 contains 13 residues. Per germline, CDR1 MDHEN and CDR2 SYDVKM. The trim removed 7 bases at V and 5 bases at J, leaving 4 bases unmatched. As DNA, the CDR3 is TGTGCCAGCAATAGCGGGAGGGCCCACGAGCAGTACTTC. It specifies CASNSGRAHEQYF.

V is TRBV7-2 and J is TRBJ2-5; 7 bases are shared with TRBD2. Per the germline V gene, CDR1 is SGHTA and CDR2 is FQGNSA. Trimming at V came to 5 bases and at J to 4 bases, leaving 10 bases not matched to a gene. The CDR3 spans 15 residues. For the CDR3, the DNA is TGTGCCAGCAGCATCGCTAGCGGAGGAGCAGAGACCCAGTACTTC. This translates into CASSIASGGAETQYF.

The chain has TRBV7-2 and TRBJ2-2; possible D gene TRBD2, 6 bases. V lost 7 bases and J 1 base, leaving 10 bases between the germline ends. Per germline, CDR1 SGHTA and CDR2 FQGNSA. The CDR3 covers 14 residues. The CDR3 bases are TGTGCCAGCACCTTTAGCGGGAACACCGGGGAGCTGTTTTTT. It yields the protein CASTFSGNTGELFF.

V and J are TRBV4-2 and TRBJ2-1; 8 bases map to TRBD2. Trimming removed 1 base from V and 6 bases from J; junction bases left unmatched: 17. The CDR3 loop spans 19 amino acids. Germline CDR1 and CDR2: LGHNA and YNFKEQ. The CDR3 sequence: CASSQARLAGSGAANEQFF. Here the CDR3 DNA reads TGTGCCAGCAGCCAAGCTCGGCTAGCGGGCTCAGGGGCCGCCAATGAGCAGTTCTTC.

The chain employs TRBV11-2 and TRBJ2-3; 10 nucleotides agree with TRBD2. This CDR3 region has 19 residues. Per the germline V gene, CDR1 is SGHAT and CDR2 is FQNNGV. With V trimmed by 0 bases and J by 4 bases, 13 bases remained unmatched. The CDR3 DNA reads as TGTGCCAGCAGCTTAGAGTTTTCGGCTAGCGGGAGTTTTTCAGATACGCAGTATTTT. Encoded protein: CASSLEFSASGSFSDTQYF. The full variable domain, with the rest looked up from reference TRBV11-2 and TRBJ2-3, is EAGVAQSPRYKIIEKRQSVAFWCNPISGHATLYWYQQILGQGPKLLIQFQNNGVVDDSQLPKDRFSAERLKGVDSTLKIQPAKLEDSAVYLCASSLEFSASGSFSDTQYFGPGTRLTVL.

V usage is TRBV27 and J usage is TRBJ2-7, with 11 bases identical to TRBD2. The length of the CDR3 is 16 residues. With V trimmed by 5 bases and J by 3 bases, 9 bases remained unmatched. Germline CDR1 and CDR2: MNHEY and SMNVEV (reference sequence). This CDR3 reads CASSVTGTSGRYEQYF. Written as DNA, the CDR3 is TGTGCCAGCAGTGTGACCGGGACTAGCGGACGCTACGAGCAGTACTTC.

This clone has a single count. The chain links TRBV20-1 to TRBJ1-1; D possibly corresponds to TRBD1 (6 bases). V lost 3 bases to trimming and J lost 10 bases, with 9 bases between them. Germline loops: CDR1 DFQATT, CDR2 SNEGSKA (reference sequence). This CDR3 is 10 amino acids long. The DNA for the CDR3 is TGCAGTGCTAGGGGGGCGGGAGCTTTCTTT. As protein: CSARGAGAFF.